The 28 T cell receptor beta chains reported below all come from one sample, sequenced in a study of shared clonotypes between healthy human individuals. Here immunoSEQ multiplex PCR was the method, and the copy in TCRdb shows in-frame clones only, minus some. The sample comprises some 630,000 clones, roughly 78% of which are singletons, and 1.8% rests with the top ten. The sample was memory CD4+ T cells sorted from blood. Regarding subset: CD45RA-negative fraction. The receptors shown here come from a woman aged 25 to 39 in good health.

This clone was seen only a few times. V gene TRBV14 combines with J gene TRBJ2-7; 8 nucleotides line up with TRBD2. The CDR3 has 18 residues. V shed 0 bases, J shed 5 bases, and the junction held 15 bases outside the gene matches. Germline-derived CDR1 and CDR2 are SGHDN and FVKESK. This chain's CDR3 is CASSQELYTSGDSDEQYF. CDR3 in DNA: TGTGCCAGCAGCCAAGAGCTTTACACTAGCGGAGATTCCGACGAGCAGTACTTC.

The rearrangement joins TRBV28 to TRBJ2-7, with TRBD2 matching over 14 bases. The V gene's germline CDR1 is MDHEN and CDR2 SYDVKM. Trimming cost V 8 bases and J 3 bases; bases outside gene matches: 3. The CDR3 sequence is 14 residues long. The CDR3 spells CASQGLAGVYEQYF. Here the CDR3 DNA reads TGTGCCAGCCAGGGACTAGCGGGAGTCTACGAGCAGTACTTC. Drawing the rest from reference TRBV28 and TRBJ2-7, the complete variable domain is DVKVTQSSRYLVKRTGEKVFLECVQDMDHENMFWYRQDPGLGLRLIYFSYDVKMKEKGDIPEGYSVSREKKERFSLILESASTNQTSMYLCASQGLAGVYEQYFGPGTRLTVT.

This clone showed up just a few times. The CDR3 reads CASSSGPPGQGNTGELFF. The DNA of the CDR3 is TGTGCCAGCAGCTCCGGACCTCCGGGACAGGGGAATACCGGGGAGCTGTTTTTT. J is TRBJ2-2 and V is TRBV5-4, with 10 bases matching TRBD1. V was clipped by 3 bases and J by 5 bases; unmatched bases: 13. The CDR3 consists of 18 residues. The germline gives CDR1 SGHNT, CDR2 YYREEE (reference sequence).

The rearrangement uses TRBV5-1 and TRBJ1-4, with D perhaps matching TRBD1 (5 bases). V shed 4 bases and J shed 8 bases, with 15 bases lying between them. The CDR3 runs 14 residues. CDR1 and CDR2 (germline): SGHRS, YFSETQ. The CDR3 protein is CASSADGAEEKLFF. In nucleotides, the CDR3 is TGCGCCAGCAGCGCCGATGGGGCCGAGGAAAAACTGTTTTTT.

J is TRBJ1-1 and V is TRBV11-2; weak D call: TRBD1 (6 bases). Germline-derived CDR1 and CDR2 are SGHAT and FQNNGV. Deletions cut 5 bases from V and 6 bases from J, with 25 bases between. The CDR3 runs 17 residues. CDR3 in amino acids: CASSLTGTPVQGAEAFF. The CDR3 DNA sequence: TGTGCCAGCAGCCTCACCGGGACACCGGTTCAGGGCGCTGAAGCTTTCTTT.

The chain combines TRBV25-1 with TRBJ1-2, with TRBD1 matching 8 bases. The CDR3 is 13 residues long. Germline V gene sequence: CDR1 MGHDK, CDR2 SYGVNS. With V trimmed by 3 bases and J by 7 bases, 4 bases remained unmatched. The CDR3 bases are TGTGCCAGCAGTGACAGGGGGCGTTTTGGCTACACCTTC. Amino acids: CASSDRGRFGYTF.

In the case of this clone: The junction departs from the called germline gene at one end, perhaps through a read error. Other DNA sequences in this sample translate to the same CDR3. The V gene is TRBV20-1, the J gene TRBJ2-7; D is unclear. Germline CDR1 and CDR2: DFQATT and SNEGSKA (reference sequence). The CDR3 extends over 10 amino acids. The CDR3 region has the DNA TGCAGTGCCAGGTCCTCCGAGCAGTACTTC. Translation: CSARSSEQYF.

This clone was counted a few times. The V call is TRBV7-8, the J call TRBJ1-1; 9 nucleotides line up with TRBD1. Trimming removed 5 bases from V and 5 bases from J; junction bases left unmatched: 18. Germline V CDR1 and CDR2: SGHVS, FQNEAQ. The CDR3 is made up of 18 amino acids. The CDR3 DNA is TGTGCCAGCAGCCTTATGCGACGTAACAGGGGGCCGAATACTGAAGCTTTCTTT. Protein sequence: CASSLMRRNRGPNTEAFF. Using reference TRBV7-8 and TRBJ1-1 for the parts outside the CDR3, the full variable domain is GAGVSQSPRYKVAKRGQDVALRCDPISGHVSLFWYQQALGQGPEFLTYFQNEAQLDKSGLPSDRFFAERPEGSVSTLKIQRTQQEDSAVYLCASSLMRRNRGPNTEAFFGQGTRLTVV.

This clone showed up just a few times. CDR3 amino acids: CASSISSGRYNEQFF. DNA for the CDR3: TGCGCCAGCAGCATATCTAGCGGGCGTTACAATGAGCAGTTCTTC. The chain recombines TRBV5-1 with TRBJ2-1; TRBD2 aligns across 8 bases. J lost 4 bases, V lost 4 bases, and 7 bases had no gene match. Looked up from germline, CDR1 is SGHRS and CDR2 is YFSETQ. CDR3 length: 15 residues.

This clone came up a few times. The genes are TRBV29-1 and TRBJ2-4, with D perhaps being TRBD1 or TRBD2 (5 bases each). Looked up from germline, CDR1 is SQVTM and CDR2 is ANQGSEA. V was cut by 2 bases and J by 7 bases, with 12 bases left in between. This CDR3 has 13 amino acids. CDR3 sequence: CSVESGRGNIQYF. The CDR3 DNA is TGCAGCGTTGAATCGGGACGTGGGAACATTCAGTACTTC.

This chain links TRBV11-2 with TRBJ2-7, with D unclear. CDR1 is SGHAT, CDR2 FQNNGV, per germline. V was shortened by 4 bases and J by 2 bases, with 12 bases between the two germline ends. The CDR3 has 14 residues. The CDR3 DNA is TGTGCCAGCAGCTCAGTACGGGTAGCCTACGAGCAGTACTTC. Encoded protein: CASSSVRVAYEQYF. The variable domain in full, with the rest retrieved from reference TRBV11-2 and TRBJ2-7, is EAGVAQSPRYKIIEKRQSVAFWCNPISGHATLYWYQQILGQGPKLLIQFQNNGVVDDSQLPKDRFSAERLKGVDSTLKIQPAKLEDSAVYLCASSSVRVAYEQYFGPGTRLTVT.

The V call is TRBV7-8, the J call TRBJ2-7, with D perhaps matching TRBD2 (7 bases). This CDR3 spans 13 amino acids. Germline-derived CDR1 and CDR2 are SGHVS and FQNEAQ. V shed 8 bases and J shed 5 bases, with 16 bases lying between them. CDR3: CASGSKGGNEQYF. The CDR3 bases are TGTGCCAGCGGGTCGAAGGGGGGGAACGAGCAGTACTTC.

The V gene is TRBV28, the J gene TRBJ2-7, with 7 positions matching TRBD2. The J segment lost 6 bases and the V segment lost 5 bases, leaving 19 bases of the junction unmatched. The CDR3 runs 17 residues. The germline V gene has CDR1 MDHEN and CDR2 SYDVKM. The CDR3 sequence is CASSPSVWRGSKGEQYF. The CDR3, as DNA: TGTGCCAGCAGTCCTTCGGTCTGGCGCGGGAGTAAGGGCGAGCAGTACTTC. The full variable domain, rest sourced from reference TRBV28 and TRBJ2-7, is DVKVTQSSRYLVKRTGEKVFLECVQDMDHENMFWYRQDPGLGLRLIYFSYDVKMKEKGDIPEGYSVSREKKERFSLILESASTNQTSMYLCASSPSVWRGSKGEQYFGPGTRLTVT.

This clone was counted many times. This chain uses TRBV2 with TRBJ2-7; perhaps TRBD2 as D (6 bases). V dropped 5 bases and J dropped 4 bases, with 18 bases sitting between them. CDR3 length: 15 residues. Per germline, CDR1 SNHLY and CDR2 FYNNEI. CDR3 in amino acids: CASSLLTSNPYEQYF. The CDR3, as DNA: TGTGCCAGCAGTCTCCTGACTAGTAACCCTTACGAGCAGTACTTC.

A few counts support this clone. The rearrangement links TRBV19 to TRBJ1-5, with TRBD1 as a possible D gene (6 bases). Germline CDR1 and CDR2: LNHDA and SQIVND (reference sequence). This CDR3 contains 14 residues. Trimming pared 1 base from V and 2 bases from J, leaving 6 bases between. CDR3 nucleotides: TGTGCCAGTAGTATAGGACAGGGCAATCAGCCCCAGCATTTT. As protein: CASSIGQGNQPQHF.

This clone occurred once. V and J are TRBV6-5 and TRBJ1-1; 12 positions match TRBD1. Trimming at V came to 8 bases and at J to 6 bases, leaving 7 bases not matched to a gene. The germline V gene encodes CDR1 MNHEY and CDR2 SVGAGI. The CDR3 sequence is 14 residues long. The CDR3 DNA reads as TGTGCCAGCTGGCGGGACAGGGGGCTCTCTGAAGCTTTCTTT. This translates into CASWRDRGLSEAFF.

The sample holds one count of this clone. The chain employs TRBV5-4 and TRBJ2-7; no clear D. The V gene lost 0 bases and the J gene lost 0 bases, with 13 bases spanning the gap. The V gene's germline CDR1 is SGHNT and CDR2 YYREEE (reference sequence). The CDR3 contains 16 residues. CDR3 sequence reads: CASSLASITNSYEQYF. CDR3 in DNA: TGTGCCAGCAGCTTGGCCTCTATCACTAACTCCTACGAGCAGTACTTC.

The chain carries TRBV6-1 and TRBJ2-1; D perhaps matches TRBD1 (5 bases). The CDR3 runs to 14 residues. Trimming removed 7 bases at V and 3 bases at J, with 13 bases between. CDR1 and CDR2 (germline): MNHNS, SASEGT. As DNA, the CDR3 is TGTGCCAGCACCAGCTCAGGGAACTACAATGAGCAGTTCTTC. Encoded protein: CASTSSGNYNEQFF.

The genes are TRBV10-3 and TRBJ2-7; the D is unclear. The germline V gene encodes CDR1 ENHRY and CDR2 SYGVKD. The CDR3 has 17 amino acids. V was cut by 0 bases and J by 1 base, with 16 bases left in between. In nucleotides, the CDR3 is TGTGCCATCAGTGAGTCGAGTAGCCGGATGAGTTCCTACGAGCAGTACTTC. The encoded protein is CAISESSSRMSSYEQYF.

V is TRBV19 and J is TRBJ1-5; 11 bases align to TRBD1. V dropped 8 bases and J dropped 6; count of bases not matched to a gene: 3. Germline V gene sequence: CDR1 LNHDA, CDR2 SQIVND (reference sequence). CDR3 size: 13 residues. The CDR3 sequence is CASGTGGTQPQHF. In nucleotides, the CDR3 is TGTGCCAGTGGGACAGGGGGAACTCAGCCCCAGCATTTT.

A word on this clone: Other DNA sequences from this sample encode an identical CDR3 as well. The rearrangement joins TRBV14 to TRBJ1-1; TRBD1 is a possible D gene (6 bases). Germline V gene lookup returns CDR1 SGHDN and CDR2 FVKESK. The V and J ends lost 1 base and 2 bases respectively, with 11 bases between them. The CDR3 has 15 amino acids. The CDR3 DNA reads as TGTGCCAGCAGCCAAGTGGCAGGGGCTAACACTGAAGCTTTCTTT. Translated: CASSQVAGANTEAFF.

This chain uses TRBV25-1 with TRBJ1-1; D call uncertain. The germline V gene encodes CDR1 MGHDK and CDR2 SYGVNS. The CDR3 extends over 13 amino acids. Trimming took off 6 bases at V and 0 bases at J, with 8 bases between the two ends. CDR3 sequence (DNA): TGTGCCAGCAGCCGGAACTTGAACACTGAAGCTTTCTTT. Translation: CASSRNLNTEAFF.

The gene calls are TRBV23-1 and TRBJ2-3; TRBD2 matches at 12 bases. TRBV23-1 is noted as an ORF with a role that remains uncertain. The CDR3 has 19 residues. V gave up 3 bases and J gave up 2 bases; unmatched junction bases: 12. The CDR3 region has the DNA TGCGCCAGCAGTCATAAACGAGCCGGGACTAGCGGGTCCACAGATACGCAGTATTTT. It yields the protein CASSHKRAGTSGSTDTQYF.

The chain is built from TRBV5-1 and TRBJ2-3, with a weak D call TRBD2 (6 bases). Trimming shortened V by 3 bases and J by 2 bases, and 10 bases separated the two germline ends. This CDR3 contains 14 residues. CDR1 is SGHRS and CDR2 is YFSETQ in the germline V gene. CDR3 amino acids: CASSWGGNTDTQYF. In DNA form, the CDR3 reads TGCGCCAGCAGCTGGGGCGGGAACACAGATACGCAGTATTTT.

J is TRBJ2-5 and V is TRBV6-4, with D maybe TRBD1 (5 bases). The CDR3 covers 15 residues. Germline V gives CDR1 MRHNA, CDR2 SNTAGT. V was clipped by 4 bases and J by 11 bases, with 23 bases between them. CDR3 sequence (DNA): TGTGCCAGCAGTGCCACTCGACCCGCAGGGCAGAGGCAGTACTTC. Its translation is CASSATRPAGQRQYF.

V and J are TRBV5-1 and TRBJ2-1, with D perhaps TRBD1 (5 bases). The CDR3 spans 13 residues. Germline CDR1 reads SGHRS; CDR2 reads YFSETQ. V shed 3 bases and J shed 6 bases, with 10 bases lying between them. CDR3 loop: CASSSTAFNEQFF. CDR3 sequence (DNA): TGCGCCAGCAGCTCGACAGCGTTCAATGAGCAGTTCTTC.

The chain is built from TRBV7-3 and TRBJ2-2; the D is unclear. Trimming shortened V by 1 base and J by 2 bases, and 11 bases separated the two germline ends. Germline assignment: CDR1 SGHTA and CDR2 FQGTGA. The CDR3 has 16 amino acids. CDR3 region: CASSLNAGLNTGELFF. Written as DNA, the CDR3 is TGTGCCAGCAGCTTAAACGCTGGGTTAAACACCGGGGAGCTGTTTTTT. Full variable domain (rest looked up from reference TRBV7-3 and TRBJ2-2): GAGVSQTPSNKVTEKGKYVELRCDPISGHTALYWYRQSLGQGPEFLIYFQGTGAADDSGLPNDRFFAVRPEGSVSTLKIQRTERGDSAVYLCASSLNAGLNTGELFFGEGSRLTVL.

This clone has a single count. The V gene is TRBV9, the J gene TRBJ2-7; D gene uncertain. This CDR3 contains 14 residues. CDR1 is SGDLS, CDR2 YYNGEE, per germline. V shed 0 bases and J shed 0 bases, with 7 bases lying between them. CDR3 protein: CASSVDPSSYEQYF. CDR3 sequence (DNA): TGTGCCAGCAGCGTAGATCCTAGCTCCTACGAGCAGTACTTC.